The clone carrying this TCR beta chain has a handful of counts. The antigen is unknown. TCRdb itself ran the 5' RACE reads through MiXCR, one entry per CDR3 protein. Of hundreds of thousands of distinct CDR3 sequences in the sample, over 8.5% were seen once. With no exceptions, donors were healthy Caucasians. This record belongs to a study of identical twins. General study findings and limits: For out-of-frame beta sequences, excess twin sharing was weaker. In cord blood, abundant beta clonotypes had fewer insertions; memory showed no trend. Out-of-frame alpha sequences that twins shared showed excess low generation probability.

The CDR3 runs to 14 residues. The germline V gene encodes CDR1 LNHNV and CDR2 YYDKDF (reference sequence). V lost 3 bases to trimming and J lost 7 bases; unmatched junction nucleotides: 2. A further study also used this sample, focusing on yellow fever vaccine responses in identical twins.

The receptor was derived from a woman younger than 30 in good health. This chain connects TRBV15 to TRBJ2-3, with 12 bases matching TRBD1. Sequenced material: PBMCs. CDR3 sequence: CATSRGTGGNTQYF. The CDR3 nucleotides are TGTGCCACCAGCAGGGGGACAGGGGGCAATACGCAGTATTTT.